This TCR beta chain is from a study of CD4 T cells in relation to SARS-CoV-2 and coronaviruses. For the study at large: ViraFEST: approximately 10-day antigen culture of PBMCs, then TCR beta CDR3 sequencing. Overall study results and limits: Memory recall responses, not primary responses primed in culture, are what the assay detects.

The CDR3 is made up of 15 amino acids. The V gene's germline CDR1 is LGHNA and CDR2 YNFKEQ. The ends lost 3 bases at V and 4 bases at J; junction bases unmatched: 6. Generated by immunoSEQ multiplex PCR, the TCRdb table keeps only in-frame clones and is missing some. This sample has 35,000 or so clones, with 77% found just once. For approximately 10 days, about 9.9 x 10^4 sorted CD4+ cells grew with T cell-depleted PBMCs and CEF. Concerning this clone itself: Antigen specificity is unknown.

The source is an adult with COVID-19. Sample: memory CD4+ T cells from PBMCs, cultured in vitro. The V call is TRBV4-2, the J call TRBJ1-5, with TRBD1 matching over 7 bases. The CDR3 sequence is CASSQTGTENQPQHF. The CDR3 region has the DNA TGTGCCAGCAGCCAGACCGGGACAGAGAATCAGCCCCAGCATTTT.